This is a list of T cell receptor beta chains from one sample in a study of Ad26.COV2.S vaccination and SARS-CoV-2 variants. Libraries were prepared by immunoSEQ multiplex PCR; TCRdb keeps only in-frame clonotypes and omits some of them. The sample carries 400,000 or so clones, roughly nine tenths recorded once. The starting material was peripheral blood, obtained in a trial of Ad26.COV2.S vaccine versus placebo. These receptors all come from a person aged 18-60 years who received the Ad26.COV2.S COVID-19 vaccine or a placebo. Each CDR3 is given with its conserved first and last residue. A D gene is named only where the DNA matches it firmly. Rows may omit the clone size; those that give it use once, few, many or a size class.

j_call v_call d_call clone_size cdr3_nt cdr3_aa
TRBJ1-2 TRBV10-3 - - TGTGCCATCAGTGTAGATGCGGGTAGTGGCTACACCTTC CAISVDAGSGYTF
TRBJ1-1 TRBV2 - once TGTGCCAGCAGCGTCCGAACGCCAAGCCCCGTCAAGGACACTGAAGCTTTCTTT CASSVRTPSPVKDTEAFF
TRBJ2-6 TRBV21-1 - few TGTGCCAGCAGCAAAAAGGCCCATCCGGGACTAGCGGGGGAGGGTGGGGCCAACGTCCTGACTTTC CASSKKAHPGLAGEGGANVLTF
TRBJ2-1 TRBV27 TRBD2 - TGTGCCAGCCTACTAGCGGGGGGTCACAATGAGCAGTTCTTC CASLLAGGHNEQFF
TRBJ1-2 TRBV7-2 - few TGTGCCAGCAGCTTAAAGGCAGGGACTAACTATGGCTACACCTTC CASSLKAGTNYGYTF
TRBJ2-1 TRBV19 TRBD1 - TGTGCCAGTAGTCGCCGGGACAGGGGTAGTAATGAGCAGTTCTTC CASSRRDRGSNEQFF
TRBJ1-2 TRBV10-3 TRBD1 - TGTGCCATCAGTGAGTCGATAACAGGGGATGGCTACACCTTC CAISESITGDGYTF
TRBJ1-4 TRBV4-1 - - TGCGCCAGCAGCCAAGCCGGGGGCGCTTATGAAAAACTGTTTTTT CASSQAGGAYEKLFF
TRBJ2-7 TRBV6-1 - - TGTGCCAGCAGTGACCTCTACGAGCAGTACTTC CASSDLYEQYF
TRBJ1-2 TRBV18 - - TGTGCCAGCTCATCATTAGGGTATGGCTACACCTTC CASSSLGYGYTF
TRBJ1-6 TRBV3-1/TRBV3-2 - - TGTGCCAGCAGCCAAATAATCGGGAAATTTAATTCACCCCTCCACTTT CASSQIIGKFNSPLHF
TRBJ2-1 TRBV9 - - TGTGCCAGCAGCGTAGACTCTGAGCAGTTCTTC CASSVDSEQFF
TRBJ1-6 TRBV2 - - TGTGCCAGCCAAGGGGATTCTTATAATTCACCCCTCCACTTT CASQGDSYNSPLHF
TRBJ1-2 TRBV7-9 - - TGTGCCAGCAGCTTAGGTTGGACCGGGGGCGGCTACACCTTC CASSLGWTGGGYTF
TRBJ2-3 TRBV18 TRBD1 - TGTGCCAGCTCACCGCTTCGGGACAGGGGGCTTACGCAGTATTTT CASSPLRDRGLTQYF
TRBJ1-1 TRBV5-1 - - TGCGCCAGCAGCGAGACATCCACCCCGAACACTGAAGCTTTCTTT CASSETSTPNTEAFF
TRBJ2-1 TRBV7-8 - - TGTGCCAGCAGCCTTAGAGCACAGGGTGAGCAGTTCTTC CASSLRAQGEQFF